This T cell receptor (beta chain) was found in a study of cytomegalovirus exposure and HLA in healthy donors (dated 2017 in TCRdb). Regarding the study in general: In an earlier analysis of roughly 590 of the donors, around 300 Gb of sequence data and about 110 million unique TCR beta sequences from about 190 million T cells were reported. Approximately 310 gigabases of sequencing data and around 85 million unique TCR sequences made up an early release that covered several hundred HLA-typed donors. Of the approximately 400 genotyped donors, 75% to 85% were placed in the genetic ancestry cluster associated with self-reported Caucasian donors. The study aimed to test whether cataloging public T cell receptors could reveal signatures of past pathogen exposure. The study profiled the T cell repertoires of fewer than 850 subjects by immunosequencing and related them to cytomegalovirus serostatus. A separate validation cohort of roughly 130 different subjects was used in addition to the 666-subject first cohort. To predict cytomegalovirus infection status, the study brought together high-throughput TCR immunosequencing, statistical association of individual TCRs with disease status, and machine learning. A later analysis re-analyzed previously published TCR beta repertoires from 650 to 800 donors and added high-resolution HLA genotyping to study TCR occurrence patterns. Rather than drawing on any new phenotypic data, the later analysis identified candidate immune exposures from TCR beta sequences and the way those sequences occurred across donors. To decide whether each TCR beta V gene segment behaved as functional or pseudogenic, an earlier analysis of some 600 of the donors relied on high-throughput TCR beta sequencing. Alongside the repertoire data, information on donor age, sex, ethnicity and CMV serostatus was compiled. A later genetic analysis used genome-wide SNP genotypes for about 60% of the 666 donors, treating that subset as a discovery cohort. Every discovery cohort repertoire had been produced on one sequencing platform. HLA typing covered class I and class II loci at four-digit resolution. Typing coverage differed by locus: A, B, C, DRB1 and DQB1 were typed in roughly 629-630 donors, DQA1 in about 500, DPA1 in some 600, and DPB1 in around 490. Five DR-DQ haplotypes were treated as single units for association and clustering because of strong linkage in the cohort. Across about 370 genotyped donors of the cohort, an average of roughly 200,000 unique TCR beta nucleotide sequences per donor were sequenced, and 15% to 20% of those sequences were non-productive. Findings and caveats that apply to the study as a whole: The presence/absence analyses assumed that sequencing depth was roughly uniform across donors, and that assumption may not be true. Most TCR sequences were seen in very few donors, while some public TCRs were found in many individuals. V-gene and J-gene trimming of TCR beta chains was associated with a missense DCLRE1C variant in a later genetic analysis, and the association was replicated in an independent cohort. A later analysis found that HLA-associated TCR beta chains were more clonally expanded and had lower generation probabilities than equally common non-associated chains. According to a later analysis, TCR association rates differed among HLA loci, with DRB1 alleles showing the most associated TCRs and HLA-C alleles showing the fewest. In vitro tests confirmed that a few of the cytomegalovirus-associated TCR beta chains recognize cytomegalovirus antigens. Some IMGT-functional V segments, including TRBV6-2 and TRBV6-3, could not be told apart with the 87-base-pair reads, so those segments were excluded. Compared with the 666-donor mean, donors in an Asian-associated ancestry cluster had fewer N-insertions in productive TCRs, according to a later genetic analysis. A further reported finding was that TCR beta sequences accurately predicted the HLA-A and HLA-B alleles for most subjects in the first cohort. In a later analysis, most CMV-associated TCR beta chains were found to appear HLA-restricted, with HLA associations seemingly driven largely by CMV exposure. The authors suggested that the approach could potentially be generalized to other disease states and immunological phenotypes. The sequencing pipeline was judged likely to have produced a cluster of highly shared sequence variants as a technical artifact. Linkage disequilibrium might explain the correlated functional status among segregating V segments, but an unknown experimental factor could not be ruled out. At a false discovery rate of 0.05, a later analysis linked some 17,000 TCR beta sequences to specific HLA alleles. An earlier analysis of around 500 of the donors showed that most TCR beta V segments appeared in productive rearrangements either about 87% or about 30% of the time, which broadly matched IMGT annotations. In a later analysis, several top co-occurrence clusters were reported to appear linked to parvovirus B19, influenza, CMV and Epstein-Barr virus. The cohort was sequenced for TCR beta chains only, and without alpha or paired-chain data the features that could be detected were limited. Assigning TCR associations to individual alleles was difficult when HLA alleles, especially DR and DQ, strongly co-occurred. The only immune exposure information available for the cohort was CMV serostatus. A total of 150 to 200 TCR beta chains were listed by the study as associated with cytomegalovirus. Because some donors lacked HLA typing at each locus, the association tests relied only on the typed subset. Because counts were too low, some 16 rarely observed V segments, including chromosome 9 orphons, were excluded from the earlier analysis of 587 of the donors. The classifier was reported to diagnose cytomegalovirus status with high specificity and sensitivity in both the original and validation cohorts.

In total, about 650 healthy bone marrow donors made up the cohort. All cohort members were sampled while nominally healthy, although unrecorded immune exposures were likely present. The donor was CMV seropositive and was included in the group of approximately 310 seropositive cohort members. Every donor gave a peripheral blood sample, and the peripheral blood mononuclear cells from that sample were used for TCR beta sequencing. The Qiagen DNeasy Blood Extraction Kit was used to extract genomic DNA from the blood cell samples. Turning to this clone: Its antigen is unknown. No base quality values were provided; no much bigger clone lies one nucleotide off.

Libraries were made using the immunoSEQ multiplex PCR assay. The multiplex PCR relied on a mix of 60 forward primers for TCR Vbeta segments and 13 reverse primers for TCR Jbeta segments. The CDR3 region of rearranged TCR beta genes was amplified from genomic DNA by a multiplex PCR assay. The amplified TCR beta libraries were sequenced on the Illumina HiSeq System as 87-base-pair reads. From the authors' description of their analysis: A later analysis tallied around 87 million unique TCR beta chains across the 640 or so repertoires, and approximately 12 million of those chains were shared by two or more donors. To remove PCR and sequencing errors, raw reads were error-corrected and collapsed into unique sequences using a nearest-neighbor algorithm that merged closely related sequences. CDR3 sequences were aligned to IMGT reference sequences to assign V, D and J gene segments. For a sequence to be retained, at least a six-nucleotide match to both a V gene segment and a J gene segment was required. A rearrangement was called productive if the CDR3 had no stop codons and remained in frame with V and J, and every other rearrangement was called non-productive. Following IMGT convention, CDR3 was defined as the stretch from the second conserved V-encoded cysteine to the conserved J-encoded phenylalanine. The earlier analysis of about 530 of the donors excluded any sequence lacking an unambiguous match to a single V gene segment. An earlier analysis of fewer than 650 of the donors classified V segments as functional when productive rearrangements were above 56.7% and as segregating when the standard deviation between donors was above 5%. A statistical classification framework was built to diagnose cytomegalovirus status from the catalog of TCR beta chain sequences. V and J gene assignment, in a later analysis, came from comparing TCR nucleotide sequences with IMGT/GENE-DB human TR gene sequences. The TCRdist pipeline was used in a later analysis to assign CDR3 sequences and most-parsimonious VDJ recombination scenarios. In a later analysis, every TCR beta chain was defined by the combination of its CDR3 amino acid sequence and its V-gene family, and reads without a unique V-gene family were dropped. To address suspected cross-contamination and a sequencing artifact, a later analysis removed around 590 highly shared, low-generation-probability nucleotide sequences. In a later analysis, a clonal expansion index for each public chain was calculated from normalized within-repertoire ranks of inferred template counts. A later analysis computed generation probabilities with a VDJ recombination model fitted to out-of-frame rearrangements, and checked the results against IGoR. A later analysis scored TCR-TCR, TCR-HLA and TCR-CMV co-occurrence with hypergeometric tests, applying a repertoire-size bias correction to TCR pairs. To estimate false discovery rates, a later analysis permuted the HLA or CMV assignments 20 times. A later analysis grouped co-occurring TCRs with DBSCAN, adding TCRdist sequence similarity when clustering within HLA-allele-positive subsets. Repertoires with fewer than 30,000 or more than 120,000 public chains, plus five repertoires with anomalous nucleotide sharing, were excluded from co-occurrence clustering. TCRdb took this table from immuneACCESS and kept in-frame rearrangements with V and J called. Such tables lack part of the clones; where checked against another copy, unresolved V genes explain under half of the gap, and the rest is unexplained. The V and J calls and the clone size are those of that table, but D and trimming were determined from the DNA. The sample table lists some 150,000 clones, 70% to 90% of them with a count of one. The ten largest clones capture roughly 5.9% of the sample.

V is shortened by 2 bases, J by 2 bases, and the region joining them spans 9 bases. CDR1 and CDR2 are drawn from the germline V gene: SGDLS, YYNGEE. There are 14 amino acids in the CDR3, from cysteine to phenylalanine inclusive. This entry keeps only the CDR3 DNA: 42 bases, framed from base 1. The chain employs TRBV9 and TRBJ2-3; a confident D gene designation cannot be given. What was sequenced was PBMCs. The TCR comes from a woman aged 40 to 50 in good health and CMV-seropositive. CDR3 loop: CASSVQINTDTQYF. The sequenced DNA: TGTGCCAGCAGCGTCCAGATTAACACAGATACGCAGTATTTT.